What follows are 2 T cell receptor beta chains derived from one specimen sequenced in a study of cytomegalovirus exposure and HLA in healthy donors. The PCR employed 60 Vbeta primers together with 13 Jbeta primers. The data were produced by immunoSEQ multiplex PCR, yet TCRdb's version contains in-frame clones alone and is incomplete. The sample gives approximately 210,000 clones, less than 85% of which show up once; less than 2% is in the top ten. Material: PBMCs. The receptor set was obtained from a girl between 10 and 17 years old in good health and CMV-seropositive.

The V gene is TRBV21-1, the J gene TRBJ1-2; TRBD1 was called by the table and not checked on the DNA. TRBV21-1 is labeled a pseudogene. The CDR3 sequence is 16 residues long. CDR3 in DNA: TGTGCCAGCAGCAAAGCGCTGGGCACCCGAAACTATGGCTACACCTTC. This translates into CASSKALGTRNYGYTF.

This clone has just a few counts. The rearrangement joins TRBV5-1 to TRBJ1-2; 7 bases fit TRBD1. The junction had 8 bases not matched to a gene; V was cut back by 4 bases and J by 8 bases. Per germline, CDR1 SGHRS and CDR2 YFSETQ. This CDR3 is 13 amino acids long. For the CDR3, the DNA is TGCGCCAGCAGCCCCGACAGGGACGGAGGCTACACCTTC. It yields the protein CASSPDRDGGYTF.